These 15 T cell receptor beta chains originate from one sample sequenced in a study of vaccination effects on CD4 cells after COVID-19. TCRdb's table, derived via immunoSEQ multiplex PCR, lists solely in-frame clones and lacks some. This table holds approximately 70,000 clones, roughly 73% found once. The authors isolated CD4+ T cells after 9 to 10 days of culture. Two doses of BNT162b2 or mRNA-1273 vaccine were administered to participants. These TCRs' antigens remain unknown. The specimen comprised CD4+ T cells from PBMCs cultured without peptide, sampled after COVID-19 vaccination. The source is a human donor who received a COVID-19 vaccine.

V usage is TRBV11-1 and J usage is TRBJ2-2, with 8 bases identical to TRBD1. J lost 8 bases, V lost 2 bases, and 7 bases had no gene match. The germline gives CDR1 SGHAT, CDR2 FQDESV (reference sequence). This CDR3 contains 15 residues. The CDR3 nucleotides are TGTGCCAGCAGCTTATTTGGACAGGGTAGAGGGGAGCTGTTTTTT. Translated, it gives CASSLFGQGRGELFF.

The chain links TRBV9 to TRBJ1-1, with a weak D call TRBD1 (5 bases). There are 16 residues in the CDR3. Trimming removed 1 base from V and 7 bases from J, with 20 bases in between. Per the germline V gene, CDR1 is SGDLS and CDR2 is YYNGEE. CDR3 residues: CASSVWMWQGANEAFF. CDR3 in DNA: TGTGCCAGCAGCGTATGGATGTGGCAGGGAGCAAATGAAGCTTTCTTT.

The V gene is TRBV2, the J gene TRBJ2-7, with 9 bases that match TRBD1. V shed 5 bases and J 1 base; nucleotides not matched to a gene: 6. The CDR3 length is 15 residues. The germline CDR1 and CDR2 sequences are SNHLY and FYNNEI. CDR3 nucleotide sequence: TGTGCCAGCAGTCCCGGACAGGGGCTATCCTACGAGCAGTACGTC. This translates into CASSPGQGLSYEQYV.

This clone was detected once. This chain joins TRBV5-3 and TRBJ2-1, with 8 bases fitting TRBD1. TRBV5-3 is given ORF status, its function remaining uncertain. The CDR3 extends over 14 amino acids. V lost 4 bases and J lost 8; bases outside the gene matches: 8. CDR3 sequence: CARSPGQGGDEQFF. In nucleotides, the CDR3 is TGTGCCAGAAGCCCCGGACAGGGTGGTGATGAGCAGTTCTTC.

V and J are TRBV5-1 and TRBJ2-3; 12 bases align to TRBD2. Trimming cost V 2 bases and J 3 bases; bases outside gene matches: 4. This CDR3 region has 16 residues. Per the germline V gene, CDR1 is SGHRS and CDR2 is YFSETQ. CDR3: CASSFTSGGSTDTQYF. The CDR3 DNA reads TGCGCCAGCAGCTTTACTAGCGGGGGGAGTACAGATACGCAGTATTTT.

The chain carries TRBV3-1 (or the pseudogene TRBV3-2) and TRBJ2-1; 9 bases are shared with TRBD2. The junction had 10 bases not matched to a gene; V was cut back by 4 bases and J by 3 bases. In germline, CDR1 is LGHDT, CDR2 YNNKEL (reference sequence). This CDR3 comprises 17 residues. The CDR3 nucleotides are TGTGCCAGCAGCCCACCCTCAGGGCGGGGGGGCTACAATGAGCAGTTCTTC. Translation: CASSPPSGRGGYNEQFF.

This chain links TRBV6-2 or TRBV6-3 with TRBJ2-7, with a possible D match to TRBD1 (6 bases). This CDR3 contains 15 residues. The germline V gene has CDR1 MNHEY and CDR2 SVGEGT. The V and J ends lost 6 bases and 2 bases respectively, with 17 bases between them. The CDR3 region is CASSFGRGQTYEQYV. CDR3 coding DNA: TGTGCCAGCAGCTTTGGGCGCGGACAGACCTACGAGCAGTACGTC.

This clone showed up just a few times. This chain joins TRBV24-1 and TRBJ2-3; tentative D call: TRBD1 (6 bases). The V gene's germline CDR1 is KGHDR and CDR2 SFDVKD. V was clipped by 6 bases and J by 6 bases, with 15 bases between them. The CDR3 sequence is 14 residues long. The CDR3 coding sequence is TGTGCCACCAGTCGCCGACAGGTTTCGGATACGCAGTATTTT. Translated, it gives CATSRRQVSDTQYF.

CDR3 sequence reads: CASRMTGLSGELFF. CDR3 in DNA: TGTGCCAGCAGAATGACAGGGTTGAGCGGGGAGCTGTTTTTT. The chain is built from TRBV6-4 and TRBJ2-2; 7 bases are shared with TRBD1. The J segment lost 7 bases and the V segment lost 6 bases, leaving 8 bases of the junction unmatched. Per germline, CDR1 MRHNA and CDR2 SNTAGT. This CDR3 has 14 amino acids.

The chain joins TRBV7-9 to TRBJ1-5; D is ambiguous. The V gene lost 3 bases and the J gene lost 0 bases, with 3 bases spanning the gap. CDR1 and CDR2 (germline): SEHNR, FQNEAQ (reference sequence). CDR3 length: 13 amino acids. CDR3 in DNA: TGTGCCAGCAGCTTTAGTAGCAATCAGCCCCAGCATTTT. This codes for CASSFSSNQPQHF. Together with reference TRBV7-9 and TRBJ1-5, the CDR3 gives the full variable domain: DTGVSQNPRHKITKRGQNVTFRCDPISEHNRLYWYRQTLGQGPEFLTYFQNEAQLEKSRLLSDRFSAERPKGSFSTLEIQRTEQGDSAMYLCASSFSSNQPQHFGDGTRLSIL.

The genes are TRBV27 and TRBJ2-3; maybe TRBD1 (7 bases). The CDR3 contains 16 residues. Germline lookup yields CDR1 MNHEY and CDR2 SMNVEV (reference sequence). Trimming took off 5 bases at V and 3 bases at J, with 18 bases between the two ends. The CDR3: CASSPRTGGGTDTQYF. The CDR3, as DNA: TGTGCCAGCAGTCCGCGGACAGGAGGGGGGACAGATACGCAGTATTTT.

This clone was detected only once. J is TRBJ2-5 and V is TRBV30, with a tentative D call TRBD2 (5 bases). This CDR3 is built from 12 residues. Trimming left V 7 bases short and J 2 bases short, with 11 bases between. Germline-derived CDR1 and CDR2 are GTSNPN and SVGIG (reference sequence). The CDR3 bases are TGTGCCTACCGAGGGAGTCAAGAGACCCAGTACTTC. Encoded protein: CAYRGSQETQYF.

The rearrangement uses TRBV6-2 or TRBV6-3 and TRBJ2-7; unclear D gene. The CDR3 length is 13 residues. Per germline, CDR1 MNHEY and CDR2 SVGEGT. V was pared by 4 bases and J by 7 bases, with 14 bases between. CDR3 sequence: CASSFYRELEQYV. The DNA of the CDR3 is TGTGCCAGCAGTTTTTACAGAGAACTGGAGCAGTACGTC.

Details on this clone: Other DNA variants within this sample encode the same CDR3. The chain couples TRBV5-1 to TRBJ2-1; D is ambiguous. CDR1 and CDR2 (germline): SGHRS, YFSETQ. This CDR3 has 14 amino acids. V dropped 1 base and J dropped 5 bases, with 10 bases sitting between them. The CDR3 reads CASSLLGFDNEQFF. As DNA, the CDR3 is TGCGCCAGCAGCTTGTTGGGGTTCGACAATGAGCAGTTCTTC. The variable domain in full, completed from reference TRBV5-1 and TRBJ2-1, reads KAGVTQTPRYLIKTRGQQVTLSCSPISGHRSVSWYQQTPGQGLQFLFEYFSETQRNKGNFPGRFSGRQFSNSRSEMNVSTLELGDSALYLCASSLLGFDNEQFFGPGTRLTVL.

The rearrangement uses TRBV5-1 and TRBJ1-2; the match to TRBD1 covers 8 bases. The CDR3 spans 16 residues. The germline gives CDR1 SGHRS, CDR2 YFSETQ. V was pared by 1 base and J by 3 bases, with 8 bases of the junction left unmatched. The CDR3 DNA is TGCGCCAGCAGCTTGAACCCGGGACAGGAATACTATGGCTACACCTTC. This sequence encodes CASSLNPGQEYYGYTF.